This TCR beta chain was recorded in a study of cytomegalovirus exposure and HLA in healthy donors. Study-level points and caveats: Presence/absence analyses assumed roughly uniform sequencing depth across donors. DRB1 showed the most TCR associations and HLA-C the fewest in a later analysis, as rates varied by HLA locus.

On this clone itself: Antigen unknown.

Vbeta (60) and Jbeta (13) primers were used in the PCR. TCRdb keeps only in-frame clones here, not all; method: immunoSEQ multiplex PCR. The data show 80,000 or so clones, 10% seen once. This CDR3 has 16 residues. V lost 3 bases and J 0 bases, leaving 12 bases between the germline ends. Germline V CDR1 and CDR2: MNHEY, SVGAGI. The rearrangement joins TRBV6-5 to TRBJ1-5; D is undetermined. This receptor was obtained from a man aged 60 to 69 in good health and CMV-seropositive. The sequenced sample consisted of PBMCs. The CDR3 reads CASSYSSSLSNQPQHF. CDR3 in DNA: TGTGCCAGCAGTTATAGTAGCAGTCTTAGCAATCAGCCCCAGCATTTT.